The rows below give T cell receptor beta chains drawn from one sample of a study of early T cells in non-severe SARS-CoV-2 infection. TCRdb re-derived calls from the 5' RACE reads in MiXCR, one entry per CDR3 protein. The sample lists fewer than 80,000 distinct CDR3 sequences; around 11% were seen once. Sequenced material: whole blood, taken at baseline. The receptors here all came from an adult who was a healthcare worker with PCR-confirmed SARS-CoV-2 infection or an uninfected control (not recorded which). The CDR3 runs from the conserved cysteine through the conserved F or W. The D gene is left open where the match is weak.

d_call: .
v_call: TRBV10-2
j_call: TRBJ1-2
cdr3_aa: CASSEYSRLIQDRDGYTF

d_call: .
v_call: TRBV7-2
j_call: TRBJ1-1
cdr3_aa: CASSPSAQGNTEAFF

d_call: .
v_call: TRBV2
j_call: TRBJ1-1
cdr3_aa: CASSDVGMATEAFF

d_call: .
v_call: TRBV6-1
j_call: TRBJ2-1
cdr3_aa: CASSVDGTSYNEQFF

d_call: TRBD1
v_call: TRBV20-1
j_call: TRBJ2-1
cdr3_aa: CSARNDRGPYNEQFF

d_call: TRBD1
v_call: TRBV6-5
j_call: TRBJ1-2
cdr3_aa: CASSQGDRNYGYTF

d_call: TRBD1
v_call: TRBV20-1
j_call: TRBJ1-5
cdr3_aa: CSASDVGQGPSVPQHF

d_call: .
v_call: TRBV12-3/TRBV12-4
j_call: TRBJ1-1
cdr3_aa: CASSLPEGGTEAFF

d_call: TRBD1
v_call: TRBV28
j_call: TRBJ2-7
cdr3_aa: CASTQGALYEQYF

d_call: TRBD1
v_call: TRBV20-1
j_call: TRBJ1-5
cdr3_aa: CSAPGQENNQPQHF

d_call: TRBD1
v_call: TRBV19
j_call: TRBJ2-1
cdr3_aa: CASSIVGTGGYNEQFF

d_call: .
v_call: TRBV20-1
j_call: TRBJ2-7
cdr3_aa: CSARAQTSYEQYF

d_call: .
v_call: TRBV11-2
j_call: TRBJ2-1
cdr3_aa: CASSTRASGDNEQFF

d_call: .
v_call: TRBV29-1
j_call: TRBJ1-4
cdr3_aa: CLGAATNEKLFF

d_call: .
v_call: TRBV11-2
j_call: TRBJ2-2
cdr3_aa: CASSPTVTLTGELFF

d_call: .
v_call: TRBV18
j_call: TRBJ2-7
cdr3_aa: CASSPGGGGSSYEQYF

d_call: TRBD2
v_call: TRBV7-3
j_call: TRBJ2-3
cdr3_aa: CASSFQEPGGRDTQYF

d_call: .
v_call: TRBV20-1
j_call: TRBJ2-7
cdr3_aa: CSASSRRILTGPYEQYF

d_call: TRBD1
v_call: TRBV20-1
j_call: TRBJ1-5
cdr3_aa: CSASTSTGASNQPQHF

d_call: TRBD1
v_call: TRBV6-6
j_call: TRBJ1-2
cdr3_aa: CASSVGQSYGYTF

d_call: TRBD1
v_call: TRBV7-8
j_call: TRBJ1-1
cdr3_aa: CASSLVGGQGDTEAFF

d_call: TRBD2
v_call: TRBV20-1
j_call: TRBJ2-7
cdr3_aa: CSASLAGAYEQYF

d_call: TRBD1
v_call: TRBV19
j_call: TRBJ2-2
cdr3_aa: CASSIPGQGTGELFF

d_call: TRBD1
v_call: TRBV27
j_call: TRBJ1-1
cdr3_aa: CASSRNRGDERLAFF

d_call: .
v_call: TRBV12-3/TRBV12-4
j_call: TRBJ2-3
cdr3_aa: CASSPDYVDTQYF

d_call: .
v_call: TRBV2
j_call: TRBJ2-2
cdr3_aa: CASSEGQYTGELFF

d_call: .
v_call: TRBV7-6
j_call: TRBJ1-2
cdr3_aa: CASSFEGTYGYTF

d_call: .
v_call: TRBV20-1
j_call: TRBJ1-1
cdr3_aa: CSARAENTEAFF

d_call: TRBD1
v_call: TRBV5-4
j_call: TRBJ2-5
cdr3_aa: CASSYGDRGQETQYF

d_call: TRBD2
v_call: TRBV7-3
j_call: TRBJ2-2
cdr3_aa: CASSFSPPGTSGGNTGELFF

d_call: TRBD1
v_call: TRBV29-1
j_call: TRBJ1-3
cdr3_aa: CSVEVGDRGTIYF